Each of the 3 T cell receptor beta chains below was sequenced from the same sample in a study of blood T cell repertoires in COVID-19. Generated by immunoSEQ multiplex PCR, the TCRdb table keeps only in-frame clones and is missing some. The sample has roughly 26,000 clones, around 90% seen once. Sequenced material: peripheral blood. The receptors were sampled from a man in his 70s with acute or convalescent COVID-19.

The chain carries TRBV27 and TRBJ2-7, with D maybe TRBD1 (5 bases). V lost 5 bases and J lost 3, with 14 bases in between. CDR1 and CDR2 (germline): MNHEY, SMNVEV (reference sequence). This CDR3 has 14 amino acids. The CDR3 loop reads CASSPRQWSYEQYF. The CDR3 DNA is TGTGCCAGCAGTCCCAGACAGTGGAGCTACGAGCAGTACTTC.

This chain uses TRBV12-5 with TRBJ1-5, with a weak D call TRBD1 (6 bases). Looked up from germline, CDR1 is LGHNT and CDR2 is FRNRAP. The CDR3 runs 14 residues. Trimming cost V 7 bases and J 6 bases, with 16 bases left between them. In DNA, the CDR3 is TGTGCTAGTGCCCCGCACAGGGTGGGTCAGCCCCAGCATTTT. Protein sequence: CASAPHRVGQPQHF.

This chain connects TRBV3-1 (or the pseudogene TRBV3-2) to TRBJ2-5; possibly TRBD1 for D (5 bases). CDR1 is LGHDT, CDR2 YNNKEL, per germline (reference sequence). This CDR3 region has 16 residues. V was clipped by 0 bases and J by 1 base, with 12 bases between them. The CDR3 loop is CASSQDPARGQETQYF. CDR3 bases: TGTGCCAGCAGCCAAGACCCCGCTAGGGGCCAAGAGACCCAGTACTTC.